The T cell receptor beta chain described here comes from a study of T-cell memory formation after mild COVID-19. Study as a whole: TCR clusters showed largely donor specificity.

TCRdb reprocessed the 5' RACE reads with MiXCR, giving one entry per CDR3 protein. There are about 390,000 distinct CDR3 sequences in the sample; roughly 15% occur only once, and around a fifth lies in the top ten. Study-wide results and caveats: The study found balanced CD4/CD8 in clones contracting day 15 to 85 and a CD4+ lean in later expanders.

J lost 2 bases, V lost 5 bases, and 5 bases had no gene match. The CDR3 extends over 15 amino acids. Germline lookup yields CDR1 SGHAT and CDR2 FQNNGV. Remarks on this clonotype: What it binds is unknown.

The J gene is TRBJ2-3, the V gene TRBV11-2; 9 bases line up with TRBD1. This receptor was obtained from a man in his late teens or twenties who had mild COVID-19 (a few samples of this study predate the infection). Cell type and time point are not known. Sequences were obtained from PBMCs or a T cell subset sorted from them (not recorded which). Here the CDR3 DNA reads TGTGCCAGCAGCCCGGGACAGGGAGACACAGATACGCAGTATTTT. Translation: CASSPGQGDTDTQYF.